These T cell receptor beta chains were read from a single sample in a study of cytomegalovirus exposure and HLA in healthy donors. The protocol was immunoSEQ multiplex PCR, while the TCRdb copy is restricted to in-frame clones and leaves out a portion. This sample's table reports about 160,000 clones. What was sequenced was PBMCs. Source of these receptors: a man between 25 and 39 years old in good health and CMV-seronegative. The CDR3 runs from the conserved cysteine through the conserved F or W. D genes are given only for firm matches.

V	D	J	CDR3	DNA
TRBV14	.	TRBJ1-5	CASSQDRGYQPQHF	TGTGCCAGCAGCCAAGACAGGGGTTATCAGCCCCAGCATTTT
TRBV5-1	.	TRBJ2-2	CASSLEGHYTGELFF	TGCGCCAGCAGCTTGGAGGGACATTACACCGGGGAGCTGTTTTTT
TRBV27	TRBD1	TRBJ2-5	CASSPNRGQGETQYF	TGTGCCAGCAGTCCAAACAGGGGGCAGGGGGAGACCCAGTACTTC
TRBV11-2	.	TRBJ2-7	CASSLRASGASEQYF	TGTGCCAGCAGCCTCAGGGCATCAGGGGCCTCCGAGCAGTACTTC
TRBV4-1	TRBD2	TRBJ2-1	CASSPLGTSGSQFSYNEQFF	TGCGCCAGCAGCCCCCTGGGGACTAGCGGGAGTCAGTTCTCCTACAATGAGCAGTTCTTC
TRBV6-1	TRBD1	TRBJ2-3	CASRVGQGADTQYF	TGTGCCAGCAGGGTGGGACAGGGGGCCGATACGCAGTATTTT
TRBV6-1	.	TRBJ1-3	CASSIGQNSGNTIYF	TGTGCCAGCAGTATTGGACAAAACTCTGGAAACACCATATATTTT
TRBV10-3	.	TRBJ2-7	CAIRGDTSYEQYF	TGTGCCATCAGAGGAGATACCTCCTACGAGCAGTACTTC
TRBV2	.	TRBJ2-7	CASSDQRFSSYEQYF	TGTGCCAGCAGTGACCAGCGGTTCAGCTCCTACGAGCAGTACTTC
TRBV5-4	TRBD1	TRBJ1-1	CASRAWGTGGHTEAFF	TGTGCCAGCAGGGCCTGGGGCACAGGGGGTCACACTGAAGCTTTCTTT
TRBV29-1	TRBD2	TRBJ2-7	CSVDKWNSGNHEQYF	TGCAGCGTTGATAAGTGGAATAGCGGGAACCACGAGCAGTACTTC
TRBV5-4	.	TRBJ2-5	CASSLTGSNGQETQYF	TGTGCCAGCAGCCTCACAGGGTCTAACGGGCAAGAGACCCAGTACTTC
TRBV5-1	TRBD1	TRBJ2-5	CASQSRQGPGEQYF	TGCGCCAGCCAGTCGAGACAGGGCCCCGGTGAGCAGTACTTC